The source of this T cell receptor (beta chain) is a study of control samples from healthy donors and cancer patients. This clone was observed many times. The table came from immunoSEQ multiplex PCR; TCRdb's copy has only in-frame clones and leaves some out. The sample lists some 130,000 clones, roughly 91% seen once, with about 1.7% in the top ten. CDR1 LNHDA and CDR2 SQIVND come from the germline V gene (reference sequence). V shed 3 bases and J shed 8 bases, with 10 bases lying between them. This CDR3 is 12 amino acids long. The rearrangement uses TRBV19 and TRBJ1-2; D gene ambiguous. The source is a man aged 50 or older with head and neck cancer. Sequencing was done on a sample of PBMCs. The CDR3 nucleotides are TGTGCCAGTAGTATCGGTAGCAAGGGCTACACCTTC. It specifies CASSIGSKGYTF.